This TCR beta chain was sequenced for a study of CD4+ T cells in melanoma. Findings of the study overall: A reported correlation linked neoantigen-specific CD4+ T cells to CD8+, macrophage and B cell function. Neoantigen-specific CD4+ T cells in melanoma reportedly had diverse differentiation states.

As to this clone: The antigen is not known.

V dropped 0 bases and J dropped 3 bases, with 12 bases sitting between them. The CDR3 extends over 15 amino acids. Germline CDR1 reads SGDLS; CDR2 reads YYNGEE. The table came from immunoSEQ multiplex PCR; TCRdb's copy has only in-frame clones and leaves some out. The sample shows roughly 110,000 clones, around 92% of them seen only once. The J gene is TRBJ2-5, the V gene TRBV9, with TRBD1 as a possible D gene (6 bases). Sample: peripheral blood. The source is a human donor with melanoma. The CDR3 bases are TGTGCCAGCAGCGTAGCTACAACAGGGAAAGAGACCCAGTACTTC. This encodes CASSVATTGKETQYF.